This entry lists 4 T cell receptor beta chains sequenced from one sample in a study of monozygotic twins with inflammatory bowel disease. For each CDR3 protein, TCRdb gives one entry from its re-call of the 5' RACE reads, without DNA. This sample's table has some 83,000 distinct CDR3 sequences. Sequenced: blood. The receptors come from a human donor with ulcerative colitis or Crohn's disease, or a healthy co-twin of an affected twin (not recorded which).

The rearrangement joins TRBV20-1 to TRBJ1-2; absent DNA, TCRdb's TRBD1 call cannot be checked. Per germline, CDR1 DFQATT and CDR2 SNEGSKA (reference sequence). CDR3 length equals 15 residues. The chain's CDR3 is CSARFVGQGVNGYTF.

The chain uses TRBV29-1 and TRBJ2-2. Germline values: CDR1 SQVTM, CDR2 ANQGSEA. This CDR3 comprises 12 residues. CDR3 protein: CSVNANTGELFF.

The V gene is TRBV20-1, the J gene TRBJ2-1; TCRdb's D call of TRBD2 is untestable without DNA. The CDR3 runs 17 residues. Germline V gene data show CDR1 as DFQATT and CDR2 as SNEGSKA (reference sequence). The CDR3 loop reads CSATLAGGPFSYNEQFF.

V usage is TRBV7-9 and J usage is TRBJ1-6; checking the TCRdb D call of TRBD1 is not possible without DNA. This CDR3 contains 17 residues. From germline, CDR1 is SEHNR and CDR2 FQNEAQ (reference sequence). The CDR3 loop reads CASSLRKAGDSRSPLHF.